This TCR beta chain was captured in a study of T cell changes during pregnancy in multiple sclerosis. This clone has just one count. The assay was immunoSEQ multiplex PCR, and TCRdb's table has in-frame clones only and misses some. The table has tens of thousands of clones, approximately 90% seen once. Unmatched junction bases numbered 13, after V lost 7 bases and J lost 1 base. The V gene's germline CDR1 is LNHDA and CDR2 SQIVND (reference sequence). The CDR3 runs to 17 residues. This sequence originates from a female donor with multiple sclerosis, enrolled in a pregnancy study. The chain has TRBV19 and TRBJ1-3; 7 nucleotides line up with TRBD1. This sample comprised CD4+ T cells from peripheral blood mononuclear cells, obtained before pregnancy. CDR3 sequence reads: CASTSRQGSRSGNTIYF. The CDR3 nucleotides are TGTGCCAGTACCTCCCGACAGGGAAGCCGGTCTGGAAACACCATATATTTT. Variable domain in full (rest from reference TRBV19 and TRBJ1-3): DGGITQSPKYLFRKEGQNVTLSCEQNLNHDAMYWYRQDPGQGLRLIYYSQIVNDFQKGDIAEGYSVSREKKESFPLTVTSAQKNPTAFYLCASTSRQGSRSGNTIYFGEGSWLTVV.